This T cell receptor (beta chain) was recovered during a study of blood T cell repertoires in COVID-19. Study-level information: The samples span acute and convalescent COVID-19 from the United States, Italy and Spain. In each case, the material was cDNA or gDNA derived from T cells, B-cell-depleted T cells, or PBMCs.

V was cut by 5 bases and J by 7 bases, with 9 bases left in between. Germline CDR1 WNHNN, CDR2 SYGVQD (reference sequence). The length of the CDR3 is 13 residues. This clone is a singleton in its sample. In the original analysis: The assay estimated nucleated cells by amplifying reference gene primers. Clones were read by immunoSEQ multiplex PCR, and TCRdb kept only the in-frame ones, dropping some. The D gene and trimming were derived from the DNA, and the V and J assignments and clone size from that table. The sample shows 15,000 to 20,000 clones, 80% to 90% of them seen only once. The specimen sequenced was peripheral blood. The V call is TRBV10-1, the J call TRBJ1-6; D uncertain. The sequence came from a human donor with active COVID-19. The donor label of this sample is uncertain. Here the CDR3 DNA reads TGCGCCAGCAGTTCCCACTGGAATTCACCCCTCCACTTT. Translation gives CASSSHWNSPLHF.